This T cell receptor beta chain was documented in a study of T cells in Graves' hyperthyroidism and ophthalmopathy. The trim removed 4 bases at V and 5 bases at J, leaving 4 bases unmatched. From germline, CDR1 is LGHDT and CDR2 YNNKEL (reference sequence). The CDR3 covers 16 residues. Study-level points and caveats: A model of 13 V-J features distinguished ophthalmopathy from stable hyperthyroidism. The model forecast ophthalmopathy, anticipating it by a median roughly 6.3 months before onset.

RNA transcripts served as the template for amplifying TCR beta CDR3 regions. With the HTBI primer set, the TCR CDR3 went through a first round of RT-PCR. One entry per CDR3 protein results from TCRdb running MiXCR on the multiplex PCR reads. This sample has under 650,000 distinct CDR3 sequences, with 15% to 20% found just once. Patients aged 18 to 65 had newly diagnosed hyperthyroidism that had lasted under 2 months. In making diagnoses, clinical symptoms, serum thyroxine and TRAb, thyroid ultrasound and orbital computed tomography were all used. The sample holds many counts of this clonotype. What it recognizes is unknown.

The specimen was blood. The gene calls are TRBV3-1 and TRBJ2-2; 13 nucleotides agree with TRBD2. This receptor was obtained from a young woman with Graves' hyperthyroidism. The CDR3 is CASSLTSGRWTGELFF. CDR3 nucleotide sequence: TGTGCCAGCAGCCTGACTAGCGGGAGGTGGACCGGGGAGCTGTTTTTT.